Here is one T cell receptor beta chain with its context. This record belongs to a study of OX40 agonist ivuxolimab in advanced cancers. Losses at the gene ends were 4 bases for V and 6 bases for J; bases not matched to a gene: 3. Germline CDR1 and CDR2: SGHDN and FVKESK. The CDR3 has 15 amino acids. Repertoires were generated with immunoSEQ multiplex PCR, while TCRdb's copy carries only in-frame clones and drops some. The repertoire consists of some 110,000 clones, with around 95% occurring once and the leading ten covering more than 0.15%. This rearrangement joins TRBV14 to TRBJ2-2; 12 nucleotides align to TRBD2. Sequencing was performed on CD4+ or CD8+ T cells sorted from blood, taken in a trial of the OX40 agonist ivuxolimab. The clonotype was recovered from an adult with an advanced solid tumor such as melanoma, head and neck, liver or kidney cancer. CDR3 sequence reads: CASSPWTSGAGELFF. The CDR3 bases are TGTGCCAGCAGCCCCTGGACTAGCGGGGCCGGGGAGCTGTTTTTT.